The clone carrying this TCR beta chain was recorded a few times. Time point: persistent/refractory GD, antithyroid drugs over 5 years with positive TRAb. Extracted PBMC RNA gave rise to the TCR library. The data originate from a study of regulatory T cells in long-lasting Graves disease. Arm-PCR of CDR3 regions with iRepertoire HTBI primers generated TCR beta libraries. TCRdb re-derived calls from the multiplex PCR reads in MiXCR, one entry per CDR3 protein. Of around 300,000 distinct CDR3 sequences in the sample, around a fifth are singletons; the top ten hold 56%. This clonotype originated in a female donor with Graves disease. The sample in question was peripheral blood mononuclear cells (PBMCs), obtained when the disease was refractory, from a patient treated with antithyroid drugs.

As DNA, the CDR3 is TGTGCCAGCAGTTACTCTGCGGGGGGCCAGCCCCAGCATTTT. Residues: CASSYSAGGQPQHF. This sequence joins TRBV6-5 and TRBJ1-5; D is perhaps TRBD1 (6 bases). V dropped 0 bases and J dropped 7 bases, with 10 bases sitting between them. The CDR3 has 14 amino acids. Germline V gene lookup returns CDR1 MNHEY and CDR2 SVGAGI.